One and the same sample provided the 20 T cell receptor beta chains below, sequenced in a study of OX40 agonist ivuxolimab in advanced cancers. The assay was immunoSEQ multiplex PCR, and TCRdb's table has in-frame clones only and misses some. There are 30,000 to 35,000 clones in the sample; roughly 84% occur only once, and more than 12% lies in the top ten. The sample consisted of CD4+ or CD8+ T cells sorted from blood, taken in a trial of the OX40 agonist ivuxolimab. The receptors come from an adult with an advanced solid tumor such as melanoma, head and neck, liver or kidney cancer.

The CDR3 region has the DNA TGTGCCAGTTCAAGCTTTGGGCCTTCACCGTTTTCACCCCTCCACTTT. It is translated as CASSSFGPSPFSPLHF. This sequence joins TRBV19 and TRBJ1-6, with unresolved D. V was shortened by 8 bases and J by 9 bases, with 23 bases between the two germline ends. Per germline, CDR1 LNHDA and CDR2 SQIVND (reference sequence). This CDR3 spans 16 amino acids.

V usage is TRBV6-5 and J usage is TRBJ2-5, with D uncertain. Germline CDR1 and CDR2: MNHEY and SVGAGI. V lost 0 bases and J 2 bases, leaving 10 bases between the germline ends. This CDR3 is built from 15 residues. This CDR3 is CASSYSSQDQETQYF. CDR3 bases: TGTGCCAGCAGTTACTCGTCCCAGGATCAAGAGACCCAGTACTTC.

This clone appeared once. The chain employs TRBV18 and TRBJ2-1, with D tentatively TRBD1 or TRBD2 (5 bases each). The CDR3 contains 14 residues. V gave up 6 bases and J gave up 8 bases, with 17 bases separating them. In germline, CDR1 is KGHSH, CDR2 LQKENI. DNA for the CDR3: TGTGCCAGCTCTGAGGGAGTCCAAGGGGATGAGCAGTTCTTC. Its protein product is CASSEGVQGDEQFF.

In its sample, this clone was seen a few times. The chain joins TRBV9 to TRBJ2-7, with TRBD1 identical over 7 bases. Trimming removed 4 bases from V and 9 bases from J; junction bases left unmatched: 13. Per germline, CDR1 SGDLS and CDR2 YYNGEE. This CDR3 is 14 amino acids long. The CDR3 region is CASSYWTGAMGQYF. The CDR3 DNA reads TGTGCCAGCAGCTACTGGACAGGAGCGATGGGGCAGTACTTC.

Sample share makes this clone medium-sized. The chain links TRBV7-9 to TRBJ2-7; TRBD2 matches at 10 bases. Trimming at V came to 4 bases and at J to 0 bases, leaving 3 bases not matched to a gene. Germline lookup yields CDR1 SEHNR and CDR2 FQNEAQ (reference sequence). The CDR3 is 15 residues long. The CDR3 region has the DNA TGTGCCAGCAGCTCTAGCGGGAGACACTCCTACGAGCAGTACTTC. Its protein product is CASSSSGRHSYEQYF.

V and J are TRBV5-4 and TRBJ2-5, with D hard to call. The CDR3 loop spans 15 amino acids. Trimming stripped 3 bases from V and 5 bases from J, with 17 bases between. Per the germline V gene, CDR1 is SGHNT and CDR2 is YYREEE (reference sequence). The CDR3 region is CASSSHNVGPETQYF. CDR3 nucleotides: TGTGCCAGCAGCTCCCATAATGTAGGGCCGGAGACCCAGTACTTC. The whole variable domain, remainder taken from reference TRBV5-4 and TRBJ2-5, is ETGVTQSPTHLIKTRGQQVTLRCSSQSGHNTVSWYQQALGQGPQFIFQYYREEENGRGNFPPRFSGLQFPNYSSELNVNALELDDSALYLCASSSHNVGPETQYFGPGTRLLVL.

The CDR3 DNA is TGTGCCAGCAGTGACGAACTAGCGGGAGGCACGCAGTATTTT. Its translation is CASSDELAGGTQYF. This chain joins TRBV6-4 and TRBJ2-3, with 12 nucleotides matching TRBD2. The CDR3 spans 14 residues. Trimming at V came to 2 bases and at J to 9 bases, leaving 3 bases not matched to a gene. CDR1 MRHNA and CDR2 SNTAGT come from the germline V gene.

The chain joins TRBV7-9 to TRBJ2-2; D remains unclear. This CDR3 has 14 amino acids. Germline V CDR1 and CDR2: SEHNR, FQNEAQ (reference sequence). The V end lost 6 bases, the J end lost 6 bases, and 14 bases lay between the germline ends. The CDR3 protein is CASRPEGASGELFF. The CDR3, as DNA: TGTGCCAGCAGGCCCGAAGGCGCCTCCGGGGAGCTGTTTTTT.

The chain links TRBV11-3 to TRBJ2-1, with unresolved D. V lost 1 base, J lost 10 bases, and 17 bases lay in between. The CDR3 consists of 15 residues. Germline V CDR1 and CDR2: SGHNT, YENEEA. The CDR3 nucleotides are TGTGCCAGCAGCTTAGCAAATGCCCTGGTGGGCGAGCAGTTCTTC. This sequence encodes CASSLANALVGEQFF.

The chain couples TRBV5-4 to TRBJ2-5; 9 nucleotides line up with TRBD2. The V gene's germline CDR1 is SGHNT and CDR2 YYREEE (reference sequence). With V trimmed by 4 bases and J by 11 bases, 12 bases remained unmatched. The CDR3 sequence is 14 residues long. The CDR3 region is CASSGAGGREEQYF. In DNA, the CDR3 is TGTGCCAGCAGCGGGGCGGGAGGGCGTGAGGAGCAGTACTTC. Using reference TRBV5-4 and TRBJ2-5 for the parts outside the CDR3, the full variable domain is ETGVTQSPTHLIKTRGQQVTLRCSSQSGHNTVSWYQQALGQGPQFIFQYYREEENGRGNFPPRFSGLQFPNYSSELNVNALELDDSALYLCASSGAGGREEQYFGPGTRLLVL.

The genes are TRBV5-1 and TRBJ2-7; 8 bases are shared with TRBD1. CDR1 and CDR2 from the germline V gene are SGHRS and YFSETQ. The CDR3 totals 14 residues. The ends lost 3 bases at V and 6 bases at J; junction bases unmatched: 8. CDR3: CASSWSRGHGEQYF. The CDR3, as DNA: TGCGCCAGCAGCTGGAGCAGGGGGCACGGCGAGCAGTACTTC.

The chain links TRBV6-6 to TRBJ2-6; 11 bases map to TRBD1. CDR1 and CDR2 from the germline V gene are MNHNY and SVGAGI (reference sequence). This CDR3 spans 16 amino acids. After removal of 4 bases from V and 3 bases from J, the junction contained 2 bases not matched to a gene. This CDR3 is CASSLDRGRGANVLTF. CDR3 in DNA: TGTGCCAGCAGTTTGGACAGGGGGCGTGGGGCCAACGTCCTGACTTTC.

This chain connects TRBV7-9 to TRBJ1-3; TRBD1 agrees at 7 bases. Trimming at V came to 6 bases and at J to 0 bases, leaving 2 bases not matched to a gene. Germline lookup yields CDR1 SEHNR and CDR2 FQNEAQ (reference sequence). There are 14 residues in the CDR3. CDR3 residues: CASRRDSSGNTIYF. Written as DNA, the CDR3 is TGTGCCAGCAGGCGGGACAGCTCTGGAAACACCATATATTTT.

This chain joins TRBV5-5 and TRBJ2-7; TRBD1 might be the D (7 bases). This CDR3 has 14 amino acids. Germline CDR1 reads SGHKS; CDR2 reads YYEKEE (reference sequence). V was cut by 5 bases and J by 3 bases, with 15 bases left in between. The CDR3 DNA is TGTGCCAGCAGTGTCAGGGGGGTCTTCTACGAGCAGTACTTC. Protein product: CASSVRGVFYEQYF.

This chain joins TRBV27 and TRBJ2-7; D gene ambiguous. V was trimmed by 5 bases and J by 1 base, leaving 12 bases between them. The CDR3 contains 14 residues. Germline V lookup: CDR1 MNHEY, CDR2 SMNVEV (reference sequence). The CDR3 is CASSPIQASYEQYF. As DNA, the CDR3 is TGTGCCAGCAGTCCAATCCAGGCTTCCTACGAGCAGTACTTC.

The V call is TRBV5-5, the J call TRBJ2-3; 8 nucleotides match TRBD1. Germline CDR1 is SGHKS and CDR2 is YYEKEE (reference sequence). V trimming: 1 base; J trimming: 3 bases; junction bases outside the gene matches: 7. The CDR3 totals 16 residues. CDR3 DNA: TGTGCCAGCAGCTTGCAGGGGGCAAAGGCAACAGATACGCAGTATTTT. Amino acids: CASSLQGAKATDTQYF. Looking up the rest from reference TRBV5-5 and TRBJ2-3 gives the full variable domain: DAGVTQSPTHLIKTRGQQVTLRCSPISGHKSVSWYQQVLGQGPQFIFQYYEKEERGRGNFPDRFSARQFPNYSSELNVNALLLGDSALYLCASSLQGAKATDTQYFGPGTRLTVL.

This chain links TRBV6-1 with TRBJ1-1; D might be TRBD1 (5 bases). Germline loops: CDR1 MNHNS, CDR2 SASEGT. This CDR3 spans 14 amino acids. Trimming shortened V by 4 bases and J by 0 bases, and 9 bases separated the two germline ends. DNA for the CDR3: TGTGCCAGCAGTGCGGGACTCCTGAACACTGAAGCTTTCTTT. It codes for CASSAGLLNTEAFF.

The V call is TRBV7-3, the J call TRBJ1-5; D call uncertain. The CDR3 is made up of 13 amino acids. V lost 5 bases and J lost 0, with 5 bases in between. Germline lookup yields CDR1 SGHTA and CDR2 FQGTGA. The CDR3 loop reads CASSLSSNQPQHF. DNA of the CDR3: TGTGCCAGCAGCCTGTCTAGCAATCAGCCCCAGCATTTT. The full variable domain, completed using reference TRBV7-3 and TRBJ1-5, is GAGVSQTPSNKVTEKGKYVELRCDPISGHTALYWYRQSLGQGPEFLIYFQGTGAADDSGLPNDRFFAVRPEGSVSTLKIQRTERGDSAVYLCASSLSSNQPQHFGDGTRLSIL.

In DNA form, the CDR3 reads TGTGCCAGCATCGGATCGGGGCAGGCTGTTGGAAACACCATATATTTT. Encoded protein: CASIGSGQAVGNTIYF. This chain joins TRBV6-6 and TRBJ1-3; D is perhaps TRBD1 (5 bases). V shed 7 bases and J shed 3 bases, with 19 bases lying between them. The CDR3 contains 16 residues. Looked up from germline, CDR1 is MNHNY and CDR2 is SVGAGI (reference sequence).

The gene calls are TRBV29-1 and TRBJ2-5; D may match TRBD1 or TRBD2 (5 bases each). This CDR3 spans 13 amino acids. Germline V gives CDR1 SQVTM, CDR2 ANQGSEA. Trimming cost V 5 bases and J 5 bases, with 15 bases left between them. This CDR3 reads CSVRWGTLETQYF. CDR3 nucleotides: TGCAGCGTTCGTTGGGGGACCTTGGAGACCCAGTACTTC. Together with reference TRBV29-1 and TRBJ2-5, the CDR3 gives the full variable domain: SAVISQKPSRDICQRGTSLTIQCQVDSQVTMMFWYRQQPGQSLTLIATANQGSEATYESGFVIDKFPISRPNLTFSTLTVSNMSPEDSSIYLCSVRWGTLETQYFGPGTRLLVL.